The T cell receptor (beta chain) under discussion was sequenced for a study of cytomegalovirus exposure and HLA in healthy donors. Whole-study findings and limits: Investigators reported fewer than 200 TCR beta chains as tied to cytomegalovirus. Among the CMV-associated chains, a few were confirmed in vitro as specific for CMV antigens. For most TCR sequences rarity was the rule, although some public TCRs occurred in many donors.

As for this clone: No antigen is known for it.

Losses at the gene ends were 0 bases for V and 1 base for J; bases not matched to a gene: 3. The CDR3 spans 15 residues. Germline V gene data show CDR1 as SGHRS and CDR2 as YFSETQ. The study drew the donors from its 120-subject validation cohort, separate from the approximately 690-subject first cohort. Here immunoSEQ multiplex PCR was the method, and the copy in TCRdb shows in-frame clones only, minus some. The repertoire holds roughly 150,000 clones, with roughly 80% as singletons. This chain links TRBV5-1 with TRBJ1-1; 7 positions agree with TRBD1. The sequence derives from a man in his thirties or forties in good health and CMV-seropositive. Sequenced sample: PBMCs. CDR3 amino acids: CASSLGQGQNTEAFF. In DNA form, the CDR3 reads TGCGCCAGCAGCTTGGGACAGGGTCAGAACACTGAAGCTTTCTTT.